This T cell receptor (beta chain) was sequenced for a study of follicular helper T cells after annual influenza vaccination. The V segment lost 7 bases and the J segment 10 bases; nucleotides outside the gene matches: 9. Looked up from germline, CDR1 is WNHNN and CDR2 is SYGVQD (reference sequence). The CDR3 runs 13 residues. Indicated time point: 2015-2016 season, pre-vaccination. Sorted cTfh were non-naive CD4+CXCR5+PD-1+, either ICOS+CD38+ or ICOS-CD38-. Clones were sequenced by immunoSEQ multiplex PCR, and TCRdb holds only the in-frame ones, with some missing. The repertoire holds several thousand clones, with 75% to 85% as singletons.

This specimen consisted of CXCR5+ CD38- circulating T follicular helper cells from blood, obtained on the day of influenza vaccination. The sample's subset: circulating Tfh, non-naive CD4+CXCR5+PD-1+ (ICOS+CD38+ or ICOS-CD38-). The chain employs TRBV10-1 and TRBJ2-1, with 8 bases matching TRBD2. The sequence was collected from an adult who received the influenza vaccine. The DNA of the CDR3 is TGCGCCAGCACCGGTAGCGGGAAGGGCGAGCAGTTCTTC. Translation: CASTGSGKGEQFF.